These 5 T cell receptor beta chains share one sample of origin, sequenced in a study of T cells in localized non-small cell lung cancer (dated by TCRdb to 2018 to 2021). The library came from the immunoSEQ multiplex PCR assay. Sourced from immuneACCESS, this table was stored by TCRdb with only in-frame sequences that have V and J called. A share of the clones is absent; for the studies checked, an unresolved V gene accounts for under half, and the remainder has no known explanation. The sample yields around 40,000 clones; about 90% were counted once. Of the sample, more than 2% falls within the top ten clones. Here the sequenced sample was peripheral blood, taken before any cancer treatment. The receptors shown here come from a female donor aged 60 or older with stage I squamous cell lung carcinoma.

CDR3: CASSLSGTANNEQFF. CDR3 DNA: TGTGCCAGCAGTTTATCGGGGACGGCGAACAATGAGCAGTTCTTC. This sequence joins TRBV27 and TRBJ2-1; perhaps D is TRBD1 or TRBD2 (5 bases each). The CDR3 is made up of 15 amino acids. CDR1 MNHEY and CDR2 SMNVEV come from the germline V gene (reference sequence). The V end was cut by 0 bases, the J end by 5 bases, with 11 bases between.

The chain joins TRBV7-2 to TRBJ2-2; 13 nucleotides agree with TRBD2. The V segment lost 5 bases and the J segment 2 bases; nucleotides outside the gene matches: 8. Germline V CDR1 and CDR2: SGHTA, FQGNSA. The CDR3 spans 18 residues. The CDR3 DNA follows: TGTGCCAGCAGCCAGGGACTAGCGGGACGAAGAAACACCGGGGAGCTGTTTTTT. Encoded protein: CASSQGLAGRRNTGELFF.

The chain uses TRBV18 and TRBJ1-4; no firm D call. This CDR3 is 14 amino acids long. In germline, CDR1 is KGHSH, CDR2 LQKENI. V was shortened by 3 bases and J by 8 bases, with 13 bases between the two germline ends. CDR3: CASSPSHAREKLFF. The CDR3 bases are TGTGCCAGCTCACCGTCACATGCCCGGGAAAAACTGTTTTTT.

CDR3 sequence reads: CASSLDPQLAAKDEQFF. The CDR3 nucleotides are TGTGCCAGCAGCTTAGACCCCCAACTAGCGGCTAAAGATGAGCAGTTCTTC. The chain carries TRBV11-3 and TRBJ2-1; 8 bases align to TRBD2. V gave up 0 bases and J gave up 8 bases; unmatched junction bases: 12. The germline gives CDR1 SGHNT, CDR2 YENEEA. The CDR3 has 17 amino acids.

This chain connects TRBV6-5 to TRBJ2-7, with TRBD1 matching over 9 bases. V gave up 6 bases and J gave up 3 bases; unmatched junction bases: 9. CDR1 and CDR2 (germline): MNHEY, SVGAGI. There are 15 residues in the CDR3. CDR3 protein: CASRNTRDRDYEQYF. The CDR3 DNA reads TGTGCCAGCAGAAACACCCGGGACAGGGACTACGAGCAGTACTTC.